The clone carrying this T cell receptor beta chain was found once. The antigen is not known. Roughly 10 milliliters was the volume of peripheral blood drawn from each donor. Together with a sample-barcoded 5' primer, a J-beta primer mix was included in a second PCR lasting about 6 to 11 cycles. A template-switch adaptor containing 12 random nucleotides labeled each cDNA molecule. One entry per CDR3 protein results from TCRdb running MiXCR on the 5' RACE reads. The table has about a million distinct CDR3 sequences, just over 50% seen once; the top ten hold about 22%. The data stem from a study of blood T cells in healthy people across ages. Germline V gene sequence: CDR1 DFQATT, CDR2 SNEGSKA (reference sequence). The CDR3 is 14 residues long. Study findings and constraints: When set beside aged donors, long-lived donors presented more naive CD4+ cells and higher diversity.

V usage is TRBV20-1 and J usage is TRBJ2-4; 10 nucleotides align to TRBD2. The better agreement between TRBJ2-7 and the DNA end casts doubt on the J call. The receptor comes from a woman in her fifties or sixties in good health. The material sequenced was blood. The CDR3 reads CSARDSGRPYEQYF. Written as DNA, the CDR3 is TGCAGTGCTAGAGATAGCGGGAGGCCCTACGAGCAGTACTTC.